This T cell receptor (beta chain) comes out of a study of human T cells and chemical hapten exposure. Study-wide findings and caveats: Given that the donors had alopecia, their immune response may differ from that seen in healthy people. While controls formed fewer of them, expanded TCRs formed significantly more large CDR3 similarity clusters.

Time point: patch test 2, 6 weeks after DPC sensitization. Indicated treatment: therapeutic diphenylcyclopropenone sensitization with weekly scalp DPC. Alopecia patients between 18 and 70 years old and suitable for DPC were used as donors. In the case of this clonotype: Its cognate antigen is unknown.

The CDR3 is 15 residues long. J lost 2 bases, V lost 1 base, and 6 bases had no gene match. Looked up from germline, CDR1 is SGHRS and CDR2 is YFSETQ. Authors' analysis steps: 95,638 TCRs per sample was the median, with a range of about 20,000 to 690,600. MiXCR was run by TCRdb on the RACE reads, yielding one entry per CDR3 protein. These V and J calls originate from TCRdb's pipeline instead of the authors' own analysis. Among under 100,000 distinct CDR3 sequences, roughly 10% were seen once, and the ten largest hold around 2.5%. This clonotype was obtained from a woman younger than 45 with alopecia areata. Some clones in this sample may be carry-over from other donors' samples. The chain employs TRBV5-1 and TRBJ2-7, with 7 bases fitting TRBD1. Here the sequenced sample was whole blood, taken in connection with sensitization to the hapten diphenylcyclopropenone (DPC). The CDR3 protein is CASSLLPGQPYEQYF. CDR3 nucleotides: TGCGCCAGCAGCTTGCTTCCGGGACAGCCCTACGAGCAGTACTTC.